This paragraph covers one TCR beta chain sequence. The Seattle patients, enrolled during active infection, were followed longitudinally. This entry is derived from a study of blood T cell repertoires in COVID-19. The overall study: The samples span acute and convalescent COVID-19 from the United States, Italy and Spain.

The CDR3 has 15 amino acids. With V trimmed by 4 bases and J by 1 base, 6 bases remained unmatched. Per germline, CDR1 LNHDA and CDR2 SQIVND (reference sequence). Authors' data handling: Amplification of reference gene primers was used by the study to estimate nucleated cell counts. Produced via immunoSEQ multiplex PCR; TCRdb's table is partial and in-frame only. That table is the source of V, J and clone size, and D and trimming were worked out from the DNA. The table has about 180,000 clones, 85% to 90% seen once. The receptor was isolated from a man in his sixties with COVID-19, enrolled during active disease. The genes are TRBV19 and TRBJ2-7, with 8 positions matching TRBD2. Specimen: peripheral blood. CDR3 sequence: CASSNSGGLSYEQYF. CDR3 bases: TGTGCCAGTAGTAACTCGGGAGGGCTATCCTACGAGCAGTACTTC.